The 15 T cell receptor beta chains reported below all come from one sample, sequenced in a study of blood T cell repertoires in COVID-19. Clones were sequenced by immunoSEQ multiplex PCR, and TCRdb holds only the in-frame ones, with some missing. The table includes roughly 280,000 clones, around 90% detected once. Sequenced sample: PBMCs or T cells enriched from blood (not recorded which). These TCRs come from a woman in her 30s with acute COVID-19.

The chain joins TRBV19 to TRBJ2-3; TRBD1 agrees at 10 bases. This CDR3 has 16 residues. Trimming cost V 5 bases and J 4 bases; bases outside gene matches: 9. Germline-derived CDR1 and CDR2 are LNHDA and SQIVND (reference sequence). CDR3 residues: CASSSITGTGADTQYF. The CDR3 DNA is TGTGCCAGTAGTTCCATCACCGGGACAGGGGCAGATACGCAGTATTTT.

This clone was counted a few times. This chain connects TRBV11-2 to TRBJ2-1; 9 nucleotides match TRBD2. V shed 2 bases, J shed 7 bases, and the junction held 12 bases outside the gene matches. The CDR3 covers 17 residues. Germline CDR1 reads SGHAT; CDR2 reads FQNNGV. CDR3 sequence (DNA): TGTGCCAGCAGCTTAAGTTGGGGGGGACTAGCAGTAAATGAGCAGTTCTTC. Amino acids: CASSLSWGGLAVNEQFF.

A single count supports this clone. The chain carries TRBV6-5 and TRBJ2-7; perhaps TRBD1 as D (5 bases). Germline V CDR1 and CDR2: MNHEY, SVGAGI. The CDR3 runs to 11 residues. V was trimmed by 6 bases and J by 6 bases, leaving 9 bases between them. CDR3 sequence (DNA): TGTGCCAGCAGGTCAGGGTCCGAGCAGTACTTC. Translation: CASRSGSEQYF.

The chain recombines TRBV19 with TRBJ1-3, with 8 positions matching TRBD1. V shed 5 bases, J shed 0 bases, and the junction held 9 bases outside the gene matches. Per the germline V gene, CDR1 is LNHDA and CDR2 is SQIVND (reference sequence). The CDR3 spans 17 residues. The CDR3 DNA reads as TGTGCCAGTAGTTCCCGACAGGGGAAAGACTCTGGAAACACCATATATTTT. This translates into CASSSRQGKDSGNTIYF.

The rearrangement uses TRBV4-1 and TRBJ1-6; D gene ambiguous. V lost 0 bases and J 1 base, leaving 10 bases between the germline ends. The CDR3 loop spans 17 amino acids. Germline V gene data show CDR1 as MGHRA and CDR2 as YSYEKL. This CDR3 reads CASSQDIVESYNSPLHF. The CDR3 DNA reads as TGCGCCAGCAGCCAAGACATAGTCGAATCCTATAATTCACCCCTCCACTTT.

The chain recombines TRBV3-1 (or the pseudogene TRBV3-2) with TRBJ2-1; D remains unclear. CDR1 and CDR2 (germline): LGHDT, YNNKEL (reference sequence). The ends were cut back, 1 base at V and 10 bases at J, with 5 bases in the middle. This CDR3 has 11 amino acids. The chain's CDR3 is CASSQGREQFF. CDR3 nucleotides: TGTGCCAGCAGCCAAGGGCGGGAGCAGTTCTTC.

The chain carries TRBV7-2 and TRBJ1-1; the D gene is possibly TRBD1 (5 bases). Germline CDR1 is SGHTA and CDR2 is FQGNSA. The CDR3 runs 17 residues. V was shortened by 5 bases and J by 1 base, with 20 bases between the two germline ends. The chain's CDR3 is CASSPRDFIGGNTEAFF. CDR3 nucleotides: TGTGCCAGCAGCCCGCGGGACTTCATTGGAGGGAACACTGAAGCTTTCTTT.

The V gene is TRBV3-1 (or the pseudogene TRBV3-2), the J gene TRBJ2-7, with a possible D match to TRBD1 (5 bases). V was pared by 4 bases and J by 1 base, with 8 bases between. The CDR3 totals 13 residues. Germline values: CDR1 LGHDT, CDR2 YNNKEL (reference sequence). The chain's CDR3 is CASSRGLSYEQYF. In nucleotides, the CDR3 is TGTGCCAGCAGCCGGGGCCTATCCTACGAGCAGTACTTC.

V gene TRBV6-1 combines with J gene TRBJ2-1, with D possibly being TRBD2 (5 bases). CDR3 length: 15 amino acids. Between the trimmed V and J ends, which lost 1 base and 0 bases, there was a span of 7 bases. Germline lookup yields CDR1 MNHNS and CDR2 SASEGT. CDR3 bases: TGTGCCAGCAGTGAAGTGGGAGTCTCCTACAATGAGCAGTTCTTC. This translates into CASSEVGVSYNEQFF.

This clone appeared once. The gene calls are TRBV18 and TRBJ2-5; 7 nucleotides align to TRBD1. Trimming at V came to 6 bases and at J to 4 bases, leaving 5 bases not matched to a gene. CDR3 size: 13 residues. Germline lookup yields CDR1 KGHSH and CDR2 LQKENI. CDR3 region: CASSQTGRETQYF. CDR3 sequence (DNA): TGTGCCAGCTCGCAGACAGGGCGAGAGACCCAGTACTTC.

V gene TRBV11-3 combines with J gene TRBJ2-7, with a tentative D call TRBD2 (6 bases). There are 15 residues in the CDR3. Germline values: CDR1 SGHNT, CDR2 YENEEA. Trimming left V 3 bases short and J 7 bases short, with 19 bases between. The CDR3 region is CASSFAGEVSREQYF. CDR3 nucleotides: TGTGCCAGCAGCTTTGCCGGGGAGGTCTCGAGAGAGCAGTACTTC.

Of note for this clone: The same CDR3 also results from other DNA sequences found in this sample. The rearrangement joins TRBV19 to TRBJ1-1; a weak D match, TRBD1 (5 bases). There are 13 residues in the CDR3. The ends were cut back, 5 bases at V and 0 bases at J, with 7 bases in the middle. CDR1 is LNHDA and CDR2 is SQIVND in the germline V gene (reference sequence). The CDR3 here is CASSGQVNTEAFF. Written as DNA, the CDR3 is TGTGCCAGTAGTGGACAAGTGAACACTGAAGCTTTCTTT.

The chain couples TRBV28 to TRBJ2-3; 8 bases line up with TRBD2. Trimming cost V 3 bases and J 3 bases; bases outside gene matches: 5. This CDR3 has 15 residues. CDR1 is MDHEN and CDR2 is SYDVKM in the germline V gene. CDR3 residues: CASSFGGVGTDTQYF. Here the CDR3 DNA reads TGTGCCAGCAGTTTCGGGGGGGTTGGAACAGATACGCAGTATTTT. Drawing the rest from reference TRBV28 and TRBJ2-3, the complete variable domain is DVKVTQSSRYLVKRTGEKVFLECVQDMDHENMFWYRQDPGLGLRLIYFSYDVKMKEKGDIPEGYSVSREKKERFSLILESASTNQTSMYLCASSFGGVGTDTQYFGPGTRLTVL.

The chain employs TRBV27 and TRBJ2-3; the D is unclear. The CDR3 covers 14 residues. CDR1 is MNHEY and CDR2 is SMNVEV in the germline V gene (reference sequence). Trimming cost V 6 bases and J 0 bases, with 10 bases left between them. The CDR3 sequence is CASRYGASTDTQYF. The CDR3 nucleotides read TGTGCCAGCAGATACGGAGCTAGCACAGATACGCAGTATTTT.

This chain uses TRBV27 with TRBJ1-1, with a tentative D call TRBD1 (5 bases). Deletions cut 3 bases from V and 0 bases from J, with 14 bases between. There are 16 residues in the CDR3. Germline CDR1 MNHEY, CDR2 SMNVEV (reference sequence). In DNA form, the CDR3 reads TGTGCCAGCAGTTTCTTATCTGCAGGGTTGAACACTGAAGCTTTCTTT. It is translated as CASSFLSAGLNTEAFF.